A selection of T cell receptor beta chains follows, all from one sample in a study of T cell responses to AZD1222 COVID-19 vaccine. This table comes from immunoSEQ multiplex PCR, and its TCRdb copy is limited to in-frame clones, with some not included. The sample contains around 190,000 clones, roughly nine tenths of which appear only once. Source: peripheral blood, taken 28 days after the second AZD1222 dose. The receptors shown here come from an adult who received the AZD1222 COVID-19 vaccine. The CDR3 runs from the conserved cysteine through the conserved F or W. The D gene is left open where the match is weak. Size values are once, few and many counts, or a class for expanded clones, and some rows have none.

clone_size j_call d_call v_call cdr3_nt cdr3_aa
NA TRBJ2-7 NA TRBV7-2 TGTGCCAGCAGCTTAGCGGGGGGTTACGAGCAGTACTTC CASSLAGGYEQYF
NA TRBJ1-3 NA TRBV2 TGTGCCAGCAGTGCTACAGTAAGCACCATATATTTT CASSATVSTIYF
few TRBJ2-1 TRBD1 TRBV7-3 TGTGCCAGCAGCCCTACCGGGGAACAGGGGCTCTACAATGAGCAGTTCTTC CASSPTGEQGLYNEQFF
NA TRBJ1-2 TRBD1 TRBV7-2 TGTGCCAGCAGCGGCCGAGGACAGGGGATAGGCGGCTACACCTTC CASSGRGQGIGGYTF
NA TRBJ2-1 TRBD1 TRBV18 TGTGCCAGCTCACTAATCACCGGGACAGGGGGCCACAATGAGCAGTTCTTC CASSLITGTGGHNEQFF
NA TRBJ2-1 TRBD2 TRBV6-6 TGTGCCAGCAGCCGATCCGGGACTAGGAACGGCAATGAGCAGTTCTTC CASSRSGTRNGNEQFF
once TRBJ1-1 NA TRBV6-5 TGTGCCAGCAGCAGTAACCTCATGAACACTGAAGCTTTCTTT CASSSNLMNTEAFF
NA TRBJ2-3 NA TRBV19 TGTGCCAGTAGTCGACGGACAGATACGCAGTATTTT CASSRRTDTQYF
once TRBJ2-7 NA TRBV7-9 TGTGCCAGCAGCTTGGACCCCTACGAGCAGTACTTC CASSLDPYEQYF
NA TRBJ2-3 TRBD2 TRBV28 TGTGCCAGCAGCTCTGCCGGAGCGGGAGGATTAGATACGCAGTATTTT CASSSAGAGGLDTQYF
NA TRBJ2-3 NA TRBV5-1 TGCGCCAGCAGCTCCGGGACGAGGGTAGCAGATACGCAGTATTTT CASSSGTRVADTQYF
NA TRBJ1-1 NA TRBV10-3 TGTGCCATCAGTGATCAGGGGCGCAGGGGTCTCGCTTTCTTT CAISDQGRRGLAFF
once TRBJ2-7 NA TRBV7-3 TGTGCCAGCTCAGAGGGGTTCTCCTACGAGCAGTACTTC CASSEGFSYEQYF
NA TRBJ1-6 TRBD1 TRBV5-1 TGCGCCAGCAGCTCGACAGGGGGCAAAGGTTTTGGGTCACCCCTCCACTTT CASSSTGGKGFGSPLHF
NA TRBJ1-4 NA TRBV7-9 TGTGCCAGCAGCTTAGGTCGCAGGGAAAAACTGTTTTTT CASSLGRREKLFF
few TRBJ1-5 TRBD1 TRBV6-5 TGTGCCAGAACCTGGGACCCAGGGGGTGATCAGCCCCAGCATTTT CARTWDPGGDQPQHF
NA TRBJ2-1 NA TRBV21-1 TGTGCCATCAGACAGGGGTCTAGCGGGAGAACTGAGCAGTTCTTC CAIRQGSSGRTEQFF
NA TRBJ2-7 TRBD1 TRBV19 TGTGCCAGTAGTTCTCCGGGACAGGGAACCTACGAGCAGTACTTC CASSSPGQGTYEQYF
NA TRBJ1-2 NA TRBV6-5 TGTGCCAGCACTAATAAGAGAGAGAGGTATGGCTACACCTTC CASTNKRERYGYTF
NA TRBJ2-2 NA TRBV11-2 TGTGCCAGCAGCCTCTGGGGGGGCGGCACCGGGGAGCTGTTTTTT CASSLWGGGTGELFF
NA TRBJ2-7 NA TRBV5-5 TGTGCCAGCAGGAGTCGGGCCGGATACTACGAGCAGTACTTC CASRSRAGYYEQYF
NA TRBJ2-2 NA TRBV23-1 TGCGCCAGCAGTCAAGGATCGACAGTGAACACCGGGGAGCTGTTTTTT CASSQGSTVNTGELFF
NA TRBJ1-4 NA TRBV5-1 TGCGCCAGCAGAGGGAAGAATGAAAAACTGTTTTTT CASRGKNEKLFF
NA TRBJ2-3 NA TRBV5-1 TGCGCCAGCAGTGAAGGGACAGATACGCAGTATTTT CASSEGTDTQYF
NA TRBJ2-3 TRBD2 TRBV18 TGTGCCAGCTCCGGTGGGCTAGCGGGAGAGACAGATACGCAGTATTTT CASSGGLAGETDTQYF
NA TRBJ1-1 TRBD1 TRBV5-6 TGTGCCAGCAGCTATGGACAGGGCGGAACTGAAGCTTTCTTT CASSYGQGGTEAFF
NA TRBJ2-7 TRBD1 TRBV2 TGTGCCAGCAGACCGACAGGGGCCTACGAGCAGTACTTC CASRPTGAYEQYF
NA TRBJ1-4 TRBD1 TRBV2 TGTGCCAGTGCCGGACAGGGGATCGAAAAACTGTTTTTT CASAGQGIEKLFF
NA TRBJ1-1 NA TRBV5-1 TGCGCCAGCAGCTTAGGGGCTCGAACGAACACTGAAGCTTTCTTT CASSLGARTNTEAFF
NA TRBJ2-7 NA TRBV12-3/TRBV12-4 TGTGCCAGCAGTTTAGTTGCAGCTAGCGAGCAGTACTTC CASSLVAASEQYF
NA TRBJ1-5 NA TRBV7-8 TGTGCCAGCAGCCTCTCGGCAGGGGATCAGCCCCAGCATTTT CASSLSAGDQPQHF
once TRBJ2-3 NA TRBV18 TGTGCCAGCTCACCGACCCAAAGCACAGATACGCAGTATTTT CASSPTQSTDTQYF
NA TRBJ1-2 NA TRBV2 TGTGCCAGCAGTGATGTTGAGGGGAGCATTGGGGCCTATGGCTACACCTTC CASSDVEGSIGAYGYTF
NA TRBJ2-5 TRBD1 TRBV7-9 TGTGCCAGCAGCCCTTATGACAAGAGACAGGGGGCAAGTGAGACCCAGTACTTC CASSPYDKRQGASETQYF
NA TRBJ2-2 NA TRBV30 TGTGCCTGGAGTATTTGGGCAGGGAGAGCCGGGGAGCTGTTTTTT CAWSIWAGRAGELFF
NA TRBJ1-6 TRBD1 TRBV4-3 TGCGCCAGCAGCCCTACCCAGGGGGCTCGGAATTCACCCCTCCACTTT CASSPTQGARNSPLHF
NA TRBJ1-6 NA TRBV27 TGTGCCAGCAGTAACCTCGGAGATAATTCACCCCTCCACTTT CASSNLGDNSPLHF
NA TRBJ2-5 TRBD2 TRBV6-5 TGTGCCAGCATGAGGGTAGCGGGGGGGCCCGAGACCCAGTACTTC CASMRVAGGPETQYF
NA TRBJ1-1 NA TRBV6-5 TGTGCCAGCAGGAGGGCGGCTTTCTCGAACACTGAAGCTTTCTTT CASRRAAFSNTEAFF
NA TRBJ1-2 TRBD1 TRBV6-1 TGTGCCAGCAGTGATATGACAGGGCCCAACTATGGCTACACCTTC CASSDMTGPNYGYTF
NA TRBJ2-3 TRBD2 TRBV7-8 TGTGCCAGCAGCCCAGCCAGGCTAGCGGGGGGCCGGGGCACAGATACGCAGTATTTT CASSPARLAGGRGTDTQYF
NA TRBJ1-1 NA TRBV12-5 TGTGCTAGTGCTTGGGACATCATGAACACTGAAGCTTTCTTT CASAWDIMNTEAFF
NA TRBJ2-1 TRBD2 TRBV6-5 TGTGCCAGCACCATAGCGGGGGGGCCCTACAATGAGCAGTTCTTC CASTIAGGPYNEQFF
NA TRBJ1-5 NA TRBV7-9 TGTGCCAGCAGCTTCAGTGGGCAGCCCCAGCATTTT CASSFSGQPQHF
NA TRBJ2-1 NA TRBV27 TGTGCCAGCAGTTGGAGGATAGCAGCTGAGCAGTTCTTC CASSWRIAAEQFF
NA TRBJ2-2 TRBD2 TRBV18 TGTGCCAGCTCACCATCCAGCGGGAGGTTTTACGGGGAGCTGTTTTTT CASSPSSGRFYGELFF
NA TRBJ2-2 NA TRBV6-4 TGTGCCAGCAGTGACTCTGGGGGACACACCGGGGAGCTGTTTTTT CASSDSGGHTGELFF
NA TRBJ1-2 NA TRBV7-8 TGTGCCAGCAGCTTAGCGGAGGTAGATTATGGCTACACCTTC CASSLAEVDYGYTF
NA TRBJ2-2 NA TRBV4-3 TGCGCCAGCAGGGAGGGCGCGTACACCGGGGAGCTGTTTTTT CASREGAYTGELFF
NA TRBJ2-7 NA TRBV7-2 TGTGCCAGCAGCCTAGGGCCCAGCAACCACGAGCAGTACTTC CASSLGPSNHEQYF
NA TRBJ2-2 TRBD2 TRBV4-1 TGCGCCAGCAGCCCGGCCGGGACTAGCGGGAAGAGGAGGGCCGGGGAGCTGTTTTTT CASSPAGTSGKRRAGELFF
NA TRBJ1-1 TRBD1 TRBV7-9 TGTGCCAGCAGCCCCCCCTCAGGGGGTCGGACTGAAGCTTTCTTT CASSPPSGGRTEAFF
NA TRBJ2-3 NA TRBV27 TGTGCCAGCACCTCCCCCGGAGATACGCAGTATTTT CASTSPGDTQYF
NA TRBJ1-4 NA TRBV7-9 TGTGCCAGTTCAGTGGACGCCAAACTGTTTTTT CASSVDAKLFF